Listed here are 28 T cell receptor beta chains from one sample, sequenced in a study of T cells in Graves' hyperthyroidism and ophthalmopathy. Researchers amplified the TCR beta CDR3 regions from RNA transcripts. HTBI primers drove first-round RT-PCR of the TCR CDR3. TCRdb called the multiplex PCR reads again in MiXCR, with one record for every CDR3 protein. The sample includes approximately 590,000 distinct CDR3 sequences, 46% seen only once; the top ten take about 8.2%. Material for sequencing was peripheral blood or thyroid tissue (not recorded which). The receptors here all came from a woman under 30 with Graves' hyperthyroidism.

The gene calls are TRBV7-3 and TRBJ1-1; 8 positions agree with TRBD1. The CDR3 is 19 residues long. V shed 3 bases, J shed 1 base, and the junction held 16 bases outside the gene matches. CDR1 is SGHTA, CDR2 FQGTGA, per germline. The CDR3 bases are TGTGCCAGCAGCTTGAGACTCCAGGGGGCGAACGAGAGGAACACTGAAGCTTTCTTT. Protein product: CASSLRLQGANERNTEAFF.

The CDR3 spells CAISDGLQNSPLHF. In DNA form, the CDR3 reads TGTGCCATCAGTGACGGACTACAGAATTCACCCCTCCACTTT. The chain uses TRBV10-3 and TRBJ1-6; D uncertain. The V end lost 3 bases, the J end lost 7 bases, and 10 bases lay between the germline ends. This CDR3 region has 14 residues. CDR1 and CDR2 (germline): ENHRY, SYGVKD.

As regards this clonotype: A read error likely explains this, since a far larger clone differs by one base. Likely a read error: the CDR3 ends without its conserved phenylalanine or tryptophan. V and J are TRBV7-2 and TRBJ2-7, with D perhaps matching TRBD2 (5 bases). Trimming stripped 4 bases from V and 2 bases from J, with 9 bases between. The CDR3 has 13 residues. Germline CDR1 and CDR2: SGHTA and FQGNSA. The CDR3 DNA follows: TGTGCCAGCAGCTCGGGGAGAGCCTACGAGCAGTACATC. Residues: CASSSGRAYEQYI.

The chain links TRBV29-1 to TRBJ1-5, with a weak D call TRBD1 (5 bases). The germline V and J ends were trimmed by 8 bases and 2 bases, with 13 bases remaining between them. The CDR3 extends over 13 amino acids. The germline gives CDR1 SQVTM, CDR2 ANQGSEA. CDR3: CSLDRGGNQPQHF. The CDR3 coding sequence is TGCAGCTTAGATCGGGGGGGCAATCAGCCCCAGCATTTT.

This clonotype was counted only a few times. The J gene is TRBJ1-2, the V gene TRBV29-1; weak D call: TRBD1 (6 bases). The CDR3 covers 14 residues. Deletions cut 4 bases from V and 7 bases from J, with 19 bases between. The germline CDR1 and CDR2 sequences are SQVTM and ANQGSEA. CDR3 loop: CSVGAKQGRGGYTF. The DNA of the CDR3 is TGCAGCGTTGGTGCTAAACAGGGAAGGGGTGGCTACACCTTC.

This clonotype was seen a few times. The rearrangement uses TRBV9 and TRBJ2-7; D not certain. The CDR3 covers 16 residues. Trimming took 4 bases from V and 0 from J, leaving 17 bases between them. Germline CDR1 SGDLS, CDR2 YYNGEE. CDR3 loop: CASSQVALSTSYEQYF. For the CDR3, the DNA is TGTGCCAGCAGCCAAGTCGCCCTCTCGACCTCCTACGAGCAGTACTTC.

Only a few counts were recorded for this clonotype. The V call is TRBV6-6, the J call TRBJ2-5; D may be TRBD2 (5 bases). The V end was cut by 4 bases, the J end by 4 bases, with 10 bases between. The CDR3 length is 13 residues. The V gene's germline CDR1 is MNHNY and CDR2 SVGAGI (reference sequence). The CDR3 DNA follows: TGTGCCAGCAGTTTATATGGAGGAGAGACCCAGTACTTC. Amino acid sequence: CASSLYGGETQYF.

As for this clonotype: One base away lies a much larger clone, so this may be a sequencing read error. The chain carries TRBV7-8 and TRBJ2-7; no clear D. Germline V gene data show CDR1 as SGHVS and CDR2 as FQNEAQ. The CDR3 totals 11 residues. V gave up 6 bases and J gave up 6 bases, with 9 bases separating them. The DNA for the CDR3 is TGTGCCAGCAGAGCGAATACCGAGCAGTACTTC. Protein product: CASRANTEQYF.

CDR3 in amino acids: CASRGAGRGETQYF. For the CDR3, the DNA is TGTGCCAGCAGGGGCGCAGGGAGAGGGGAGACCCAGTACTTC. The gene calls are TRBV24-1 and TRBJ2-5; perhaps TRBD1 as D (6 bases). This CDR3 has 14 residues. Trimming stripped 11 bases from V and 5 bases from J, with 20 bases between. The germline CDR1 and CDR2 sequences are KGHDR and SFDVKD.

The sample holds one count of this clonotype. It is likely a read error, because the conserved phenylalanine at the end of the CDR3 is missing. The V and J genes are TRBV29-1 and TRBJ1-1; 7 nucleotides line up with TRBD1. The CDR3 consists of 12 residues. With V trimmed by 7 bases and J by 2 bases, 4 bases remained unmatched. Looked up from germline, CDR1 is SQVTM and CDR2 is ANQGSEA. The CDR3 sequence: CSARQGNTEAFL. The CDR3 DNA follows: TGCAGCGCTAGACAGGGAAACACTGAAGCTTTCCTT.

J is TRBJ1-2 and V is TRBV25-1, with TRBD1 identical over 9 bases. Germline trimming cut 3 bases from V and 0 bases from J; bases unmatched to any gene: 8. CDR1 and CDR2 from the germline V gene are MGHDK and SYGVNS. The CDR3 is made up of 17 amino acids. Here the CDR3 reads CASSDPGTGSTNYGYTF. The CDR3 DNA reads as TGTGCCAGCAGTGACCCCGGGACAGGGTCCACTAACTATGGCTACACCTTC.

The rearrangement uses TRBV2 and TRBJ1-1, with D perhaps TRBD1 (5 bases). Germline loops: CDR1 SNHLY, CDR2 FYNNEI. V lost 2 bases and J 4 bases, leaving 8 bases between the germline ends. The CDR3 extends over 13 amino acids. CDR3 loop: CASSEWGGTEAFF. The CDR3 bases are TGTGCCAGCAGTGAATGGGGGGGCACTGAAGCTTTCTTT.

The chain employs TRBV14 and TRBJ2-7; the match to TRBD2 covers 7 bases. There are 15 residues in the CDR3. V lost 1 base, J lost 2 bases, and 5 bases stayed unmatched. The germline V gene has CDR1 SGHDN and CDR2 FVKESK. CDR3 region: CASSQVRREPYEQYF. CDR3 nucleotides: TGTGCCAGCAGCCAAGTCCGGCGGGAGCCCTACGAGCAGTACTTC.

The V gene is TRBV5-6, the J gene TRBJ2-7; 8 bases line up with TRBD1. This CDR3 region has 14 residues. CDR1 and CDR2 (germline): SGHDT, YYEEEE. The trim removed 5 bases at V and 2 bases at J, leaving 6 bases unmatched. The CDR3 spells CASRSGTGAYEQYF. The CDR3 DNA is TGTGCCAGCAGATCTGGGACAGGAGCCTACGAGCAGTACTTC.

This clonotype was detected a few times. The chain employs TRBV29-1 and TRBJ2-5; D is possibly TRBD2 (6 bases). CDR1 and CDR2 from the germline V gene are SQVTM and ANQGSEA. V shed 1 base and J shed 6 bases, with 9 bases lying between them. CDR3 length: 12 amino acids. CDR3 sequence (DNA): TGCAGCGTTGAAGGGAGGGAAAAGACCCAGTACTTC. The encoded protein is CSVEGREKTQYF. The full variable domain, in which reference TRBV29-1 and TRBJ2-5 provide the parts outside the CDR3, is SAVISQKPSRDICQRGTSLTIQCQVDSQVTMMFWYRQQPGQSLTLIATANQGSEATYESGFVIDKFPISRPNLTFSTLTVSNMSPEDSSIYLCSVEGREKTQYFGPGTRLLVL.

This chain uses TRBV19 with TRBJ1-2; D is undetermined. This CDR3 has 13 amino acids. Germline-derived CDR1 and CDR2 are LNHDA and SQIVND (reference sequence). Trimming left V 7 bases short and J 1 base short, with 10 bases between. The CDR3 DNA sequence: TGTGCCAGTATTCCGGGAAATAACTATGGCTACACCTTC. Residues: CASIPGNNYGYTF.

This clonotype appeared once. The chain links TRBV5-6 to TRBJ2-5; possibly TRBD2 for D (6 bases). Germline values: CDR1 SGHDT, CDR2 YYEEEE. V shed 1 base and J shed 7 bases, with 14 bases lying between them. This CDR3 is 14 amino acids long. CDR3 in amino acids: CASSLIWRGATQYF. DNA of the CDR3: TGTGCCAGCAGCTTGATATGGCGGGGTGCGACCCAGTACTTC.

With respect to this clonotype: A much larger clonotype is one base distant, so this may be a read error. The chain recombines TRBV24-1 with TRBJ2-2; unclear D gene. Germline CDR1 and CDR2: KGHDR and SFDVKD. The length of the CDR3 is 14 residues. The CDR3 is CATGDPRHTGELFF. CDR3 nucleotides: TGTGCCACCGGTGATCCTCGTCACACCGGGGAGCTGTTTTTT.

This clonotype has just a few counts. The rearrangement uses TRBV13 and TRBJ1-1; no clear D. The CDR3 is 12 residues long. V lost 5 bases to trimming and J lost 7 bases, with 11 bases between them. CDR1 and CDR2 (germline): PRHDT, FYEKMQ (reference sequence). CDR3 DNA: TGTGCCAGCAGCCGAAGACCCTATGAAGCTTTCTTT. Residues: CASSRRPYEAFF.

This clonotype was observed at least ten times. This chain uses TRBV2 with TRBJ1-5; possibly TRBD1 for D (5 bases). The germline V gene encodes CDR1 SNHLY and CDR2 FYNNEI. The CDR3 sequence is 14 residues long. Trimming shortened V by 6 bases and J by 2 bases, and 11 bases separated the two germline ends. CDR3 amino acids: CASSWTSGNQPQHF. CDR3 coding DNA: TGTGCCAGCAGCTGGACATCGGGCAATCAGCCCCAGCATTTT.

Notes on this clonotype: A read error may explain this, as a much larger clone is one base away. V usage is TRBV2 and J usage is TRBJ1-2, with 7 nucleotides matching TRBD1. This CDR3 has 14 amino acids. V shed 6 bases and J 8 bases; nucleotides not matched to a gene: 12. Germline V gene data show CDR1 as SNHLY and CDR2 as FYNNEI. Here the CDR3 reads CASSQLRTGLGYTF. Here the CDR3 DNA reads TGTGCCAGCAGCCAATTACGGACAGGTCTCGGCTACACCTTC. Full variable domain (outside the CDR3, taken from reference TRBV2 and TRBJ1-2): EPEVTQTPSHQVTQMGQEVILRCVPISNHLYFYWYRQILGQKVEFLVSFYNNEISEKSEIFDDQFSVERPDGSNFTLKIRSTKLEDSAMYFCASSQLRTGLGYTFGSGTRLTVV.

On this clonotype: Given a much more abundant clone one base away, this may be a read error. The rearrangement joins TRBV10-3 to TRBJ1-2; no reliable D call. This CDR3 comprises 15 residues. Germline lookup yields CDR1 ENHRY and CDR2 SYGVKD. The CDR3 loop is CAISDSGGLSYRYTF. The DNA for the CDR3 is TGTGCCATCAGTGATTCGGGCGGACTTTCCTATCGCTACACCTTC.

V is TRBV7-8 and J is TRBJ2-5, with D possibly being TRBD1 or TRBD2 (6 bases each). Trimming removed 8 bases from V and 5 bases from J, with 27 bases in between. The germline CDR1 and CDR2 sequences are SGHVS and FQNEAQ. CDR3 length: 17 amino acids. The CDR3 nucleotides are TGTGCCAGCGTAAAGTCAGGGGCCGAAAAAGGGGGGGAGACCCAGTACTTC. Its protein product is CASVKSGAEKGGETQYF.

The V call is TRBV19, the J call TRBJ1-5; 7 bases are a match to TRBD1. This CDR3 spans 16 amino acids. Trimming removed 6 bases from V and 2 bases from J; junction bases left unmatched: 10. The germline V gene encodes CDR1 LNHDA and CDR2 SQIVND (reference sequence). CDR3 sequence: CASRSFRQGGNQPQHF. The CDR3 DNA reads TGTGCCAGTAGGAGTTTCCGACAGGGCGGCAATCAGCCCCAGCATTTT. Looking up the rest from reference TRBV19 and TRBJ1-5 gives the full variable domain: DGGITQSPKYLFRKEGQNVTLSCEQNLNHDAMYWYRQDPGQGLRLIYYSQIVNDFQKGDIAEGYSVSREKKESFPLTVTSAQKNPTAFYLCASRSFRQGGNQPQHFGDGTRLSIL.

The chain recombines TRBV6-6 with TRBJ2-7; the D is unclear. CDR1 is MNHNY, CDR2 SVGAGI, per germline (reference sequence). Trimming took off 2 bases at V and 4 bases at J, with 9 bases between the two ends. The CDR3 has 13 residues. Here the CDR3 reads CASSYGSLYEQYF. CDR3 bases: TGTGCCAGCAGTTACGGGTCGTTGTACGAGCAGTACTTC.

CDR3 protein: CASSQDLNSGNPQQYF. The CDR3 bases are TGTGCCAGCAGCCAAGATCTTAATAGCGGGAACCCACAGCAGTACTTC. The chain links TRBV4-2 to TRBJ2-7; 8 bases line up with TRBD2. The CDR3 has 16 amino acids. Germline V gene sequence: CDR1 LGHNA, CDR2 YNFKEQ. J lost 8 bases, V lost 0 bases, and 12 bases had no gene match.

The chain has TRBV2 and TRBJ2-5, with a weak D call TRBD2 (5 bases). The germline CDR1 and CDR2 sequences are SNHLY and FYNNEI. The germline V and J ends were trimmed by 6 bases and 1 base, with 15 bases remaining between them. The CDR3 consists of 15 residues. In DNA, the CDR3 is TGTGCCAGCAGCTTGGTTGGGGAGTTCCAAGAGACCCAGTACTTC. Translating it yields CASSLVGEFQETQYF.

V and J are TRBV7-2 and TRBJ2-3; 12 bases are a match to TRBD2. CDR1 and CDR2 (germline): SGHTA, FQGNSA. The CDR3 consists of 15 residues. With V trimmed by 7 bases and J by 1 base, 3 bases remained unmatched. CDR3 sequence (DNA): TGTGCCAGCAAGACTAGCGGGAGCGGCACAGATACGCAGTATTTT. It translates to CASKTSGSGTDTQYF.